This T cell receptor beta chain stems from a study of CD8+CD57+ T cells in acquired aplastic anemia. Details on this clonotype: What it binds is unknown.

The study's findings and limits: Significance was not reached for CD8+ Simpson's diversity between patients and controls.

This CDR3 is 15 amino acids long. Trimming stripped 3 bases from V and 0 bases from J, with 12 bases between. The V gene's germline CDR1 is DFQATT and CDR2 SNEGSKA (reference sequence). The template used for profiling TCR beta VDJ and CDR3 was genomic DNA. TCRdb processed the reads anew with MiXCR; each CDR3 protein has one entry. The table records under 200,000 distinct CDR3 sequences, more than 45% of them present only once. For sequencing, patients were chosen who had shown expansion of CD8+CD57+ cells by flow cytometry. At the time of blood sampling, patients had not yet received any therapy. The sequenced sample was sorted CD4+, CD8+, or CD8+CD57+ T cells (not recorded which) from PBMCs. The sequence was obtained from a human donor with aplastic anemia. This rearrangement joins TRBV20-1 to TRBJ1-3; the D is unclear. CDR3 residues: CSARGDKFSGNTIYF. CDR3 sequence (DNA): TGCAGTGCTAGGGGTGACAAATTCTCTGGAAACACCATATATTTT.